Each of the 16 T cell receptor beta chains below was sequenced from the same sample in a study of T-cell reconstitution after alpha-beta-depleted transplantation in children. It was with unique molecular identifiers that the TCRbeta library was prepared. TCRdb processed the PCR reads anew with MiXCR; each CDR3 protein has one entry. Of hundreds of thousands of distinct CDR3 sequences listed, more than 9% are singletons. Sequencing was performed on PBMCs, taken before TCRalphabeta/CD19-depleted stem cell transplant. These receptors all stem from a child younger than 10 with inherited bone marrow failure, due to receive a stem cell transplant.

This clonotype was recorded many times. CDR3 nucleotides: TGTGCCAGCAGCTTAACGCGGTCCTACGAGCAGTACTTC. The encoded protein is CASSLTRSYEQYF. The chain couples TRBV11-2 to TRBJ2-7; D not certain. V was cut by 2 bases and J by 1 base, with 6 bases left in between. This CDR3 has 13 residues. Germline V gene data show CDR1 as SGHAT and CDR2 as FQNNGV.

This clonotype has ten or more counts. The gene calls are TRBV7-8 and TRBJ2-1; D is undetermined. This CDR3 spans 15 amino acids. Trimming left V 1 base short and J 9 bases short, with 16 bases between. Germline V gene sequence: CDR1 SGHVS, CDR2 FQNEAQ. In nucleotides, the CDR3 is TGTGCCAGCAGCTTAGGGCTAGGGCATGGGATTGAGCAGTTCTTC. The encoded protein is CASSLGLGHGIEQFF.

This clonotype occurred many times. V and J are TRBV7-2 and TRBJ1-2, with D uncertain. This CDR3 spans 17 amino acids. Germline CDR1 reads SGHTA; CDR2 reads FQGNSA. V was pared by 1 base and J by 7 bases, with 22 bases between. CDR3 sequence reads: CASSLGPHSDELGGYTF. In DNA, the CDR3 is TGTGCCAGCAGCTTAGGACCCCACTCAGACGAATTGGGTGGCTACACCTTC.

This clonotype was counted at least ten times. V is TRBV7-9 and J is TRBJ2-5; weak D call: TRBD2 (5 bases). Germline assignment: CDR1 SEHNR and CDR2 FQNEAQ (reference sequence). V lost 5 bases to trimming and J lost 4 bases, with 20 bases between them. CDR3 length equals 16 residues. The CDR3 sequence is CASSAPRGMVRETQYF. The CDR3 DNA reads as TGTGCCAGCAGCGCCCCACGGGGTATGGTCCGAGAGACCCAGTACTTC.

This clonotype came up many times. V is TRBV29-1 and J is TRBJ2-7, with no clear D. Germline lookup yields CDR1 SQVTM and CDR2 ANQGSEA. The V and J ends lost 5 bases and 2 bases respectively, with 13 bases between them. This CDR3 has 13 residues. Here the CDR3 DNA reads TGCAGCGTTCTTACAAGGACCACCTACGAGCAGTACTTC. Encoded protein: CSVLTRTTYEQYF.

The V gene is TRBV2, the J gene TRBJ2-3; TRBD2 is a possible D gene (5 bases). CDR3 length equals 16 residues. The V end lost 2 bases, the J end lost 2 bases, and 14 bases lay between the germline ends. Looked up from germline, CDR1 is SNHLY and CDR2 is FYNNEI. This CDR3 is CASSEPLAVSTDTQYF. CDR3 DNA: TGTGCCAGCAGTGAACCGCTAGCTGTATCCACAGATACGCAGTATTTT.

This rearrangement joins TRBV15 to TRBJ1-3, with 10 positions matching TRBD1. Looked up from germline, CDR1 is LNHNV and CDR2 is YYDKDF (reference sequence). The CDR3 contains 14 residues. J was trimmed by 7 bases and V by 4 bases; bases with no gene match: 4. The CDR3 is CATSMVDRGNTIYF. The CDR3 DNA reads TGTGCCACCAGCATGGTGGACAGGGGGAACACCATATATTTT.

Ten or more counts support this clonotype. The chain joins TRBV27 to TRBJ2-3, with TRBD2 identical over 10 bases. Trimming took 5 bases from V and 2 from J; bases not matched to a gene: 7. Germline V gives CDR1 MNHEY, CDR2 SMNVEV (reference sequence). This CDR3 comprises 16 residues. CDR3 sequence reads: CASSNLAGAHTDTQYF. CDR3 in DNA: TGTGCCAGCAGTAACCTAGCGGGGGCCCACACAGATACGCAGTATTTT.

This clonotype was counted only a few times. The chain employs TRBV5-1 and TRBJ2-5; no reliable D call. The germline V gene encodes CDR1 SGHRS and CDR2 YFSETQ. V shed 0 bases and J shed 2 bases, with 14 bases lying between them. The CDR3 runs to 16 residues. This CDR3 is CASSLARGPSQETQYF. The CDR3 DNA follows: TGCGCCAGCAGCTTGGCACGAGGTCCCTCGCAAGAGACCCAGTACTTC.

This clonotype came up many times. The rearrangement uses TRBV10-2 and TRBJ1-6, with unresolved D. The germline V gene has CDR1 WSHSY and CDR2 SAAADI. V lost 4 bases and J lost 11, with 18 bases in between. CDR3 size: 15 residues. Written as DNA, the CDR3 is TGCGCCAGCAGTGCCTCAGCCGGAGGAGGTACACCCCTCCACTTT. This translates into CASSASAGGGTPLHF.

This clonotype appeared many times. The rearrangement links TRBV5-5 to TRBJ2-5; 13 bases map to TRBD2. CDR3 length equals 15 residues. Germline CDR1 reads SGHKS; CDR2 reads YYEKEE (reference sequence). V lost 0 bases, J lost 4 bases, and 0 bases stayed unmatched. CDR3 protein: CASSLGTSGRETQYF. CDR3 coding DNA: TGTGCCAGCAGCTTGGGGACTAGCGGGAGAGAGACCCAGTACTTC.

Many counts were recorded for this clonotype. The chain has TRBV24-1 and TRBJ1-6, with 8 bases matching TRBD1. The CDR3 consists of 19 residues. The V gene's germline CDR1 is KGHDR and CDR2 SFDVKD. The V and J ends lost 4 bases and 0 bases, in that order; junction bases with no gene match: 10. CDR3 loop: CATSDLGQGPSSYNSPLHF. CDR3 DNA: TGTGCCACCAGTGACCTCGGACAGGGACCTAGCTCCTATAATTCACCCCTCCACTTT.

This chain links TRBV4-2 with TRBJ2-7; D is possibly TRBD1 (5 bases). The V end was cut by 4 bases, the J end by 6 bases, with 19 bases between. The CDR3 covers 15 residues. Germline values: CDR1 LGHNA, CDR2 YNFKEQ. CDR3 sequence reads: CASSPGLGAMSEQYF. The CDR3 nucleotides read TGTGCCAGCAGCCCAGGGCTGGGCGCCATGAGCGAGCAGTACTTC.

This clonotype was counted many times. This sequence joins TRBV7-2 and TRBJ2-7; D gene uncertain. Germline CDR1 is SGHTA and CDR2 is FQGNSA. The CDR3 extends over 13 amino acids. V shed 0 bases and J shed 5 bases, with 8 bases lying between them. This chain's CDR3 is CASSLAPGHEQYF. The CDR3 coding sequence is TGTGCCAGCAGCTTAGCGCCCGGGCACGAGCAGTACTTC. Full variable domain (missing parts from reference TRBV7-2 and TRBJ2-7): GAGVSQSPSNKVTEKGKDVELRCDPISGHTALYWYRQSLGQGLEFLIYFQGNSAPDKSGLPSDRFSAERTGGSVSTLTIQRTQQEDSAVYLCASSLAPGHEQYFGPGTRLTVT.

At least ten counts were recorded for this clonotype. The J gene is TRBJ2-1, the V gene TRBV29-1, with TRBD2 matching over 12 bases. This CDR3 contains 14 residues. The J segment lost 4 bases and the V segment lost 7 bases, leaving 5 bases of the junction unmatched. Germline V gene lookup returns CDR1 SQVTM and CDR2 ANQGSEA. The CDR3 coding sequence is TGCAGCGCCTGGACTAGCGGGACTTACAATGAGCAGTTCTTC. It yields the protein CSAWTSGTYNEQFF.

Ten or more counts support this clonotype. The chain recombines TRBV12-3 or TRBV12-4 with TRBJ1-5; TRBD1 is a possible D gene (5 bases). This CDR3 is built from 16 residues. The V and J ends lost 5 bases and 6 bases respectively, with 20 bases between them. CDR3: CASSEAGTVKVQPQHF. The CDR3 DNA follows: TGTGCCAGCAGTGAAGCCGGGACGGTTAAGGTTCAGCCCCAGCATTTT.